The 28 T cell receptor beta chains below all came from one sample that was sequenced in a study of cytomegalovirus exposure and HLA in healthy donors. The PCR ran on 60 Vbeta and 13 Jbeta primers. Here immunoSEQ multiplex PCR was the method, and the copy in TCRdb shows in-frame clones only, minus some. The repertoire consists of approximately 220,000 clones, with roughly 80% occurring once and the leading ten covering about a sixth. Sequencing input: PBMCs. Receptors originate from a man aged 35-49 years in good health and CMV-seronegative.

The rearrangement links TRBV7-9 to TRBJ2-5; 7 nucleotides agree with TRBD2. This CDR3 contains 16 residues. Germline V lookup: CDR1 SEHNR, CDR2 FQNEAQ (reference sequence). V gave up 4 bases and J gave up 4 bases; unmatched junction bases: 12. The CDR3: CASSSPNDWGGETQYF. Written as DNA, the CDR3 is TGTGCCAGCAGCTCACCCAACGACTGGGGGGGAGAGACCCAGTACTTC.

A word on this clone: Germline is not matched at one junction end, which may reflect a read error. The rearrangement links TRBV7-9 to TRBJ1-1; D is uncertain. The germline gives CDR1 SEHNR, CDR2 FQNEAQ (reference sequence). CDR3 length: 17 residues. CDR3 amino acids: CANSLALRVGGGTEAFF. The CDR3 DNA follows: TGTGCCAACAGCTTAGCGCTAAGGGTCGGAGGTGGCACTGAAGCTTTCTTT.

This sequence joins TRBV7-6 and TRBJ2-1; 8 nucleotides line up with TRBD1. Germline V gene sequence: CDR1 SGHVS, CDR2 FNYEAQ. V gave up 4 bases and J gave up 5 bases; unmatched junction bases: 4. The CDR3 spans 14 residues. This CDR3 is CASSSQDRDNEQFF. As DNA, the CDR3 is TGTGCCAGCAGCTCACAGGACAGGGACAATGAGCAGTTCTTC.

CDR3 sequence (DNA): TGTGCCAGCAGCCAGGAAGGACAGGTTACCAAAAACATTCAGTACTTC. Residues: CASSQEGQVTKNIQYF. V usage is TRBV4-2 and J usage is TRBJ2-4; 7 bases map to TRBD1. Looked up from germline, CDR1 is LGHNA and CDR2 is YNFKEQ. This CDR3 contains 16 residues. The V segment lost 3 bases and the J segment 2 bases; nucleotides outside the gene matches: 7.

The chain's CDR3 is CASFETGGVLGAFF. In DNA form, the CDR3 reads TGTGCCAGTTTCGAGACAGGGGGAGTCTTAGGAGCTTTCTTT. The rearrangement joins TRBV2 to TRBJ1-1; 9 nucleotides line up with TRBD1. The CDR3 is 14 amino acids. V shed 9 bases, J shed 10 bases, and the junction held 15 bases outside the gene matches. Germline V lookup: CDR1 SNHLY, CDR2 FYNNEI. The full variable domain, with the rest looked up from reference TRBV2 and TRBJ1-1, is EPEVTQTPSHQVTQMGQEVILRCVPISNHLYFYWYRQILGQKVEFLVSFYNNEISEKSEIFDDQFSVERPDGSNFTLKIRSTKLEDSAMYFCASFETGGVLGAFFGQGTRLTVV.

V usage is TRBV2 and J usage is TRBJ2-1, with 7 bases aligning to TRBD1. CDR1 and CDR2 (germline): SNHLY, FYNNEI. J lost 8 bases, V lost 3 bases, and 7 bases had no gene match. The CDR3 runs 14 residues. CDR3 in DNA: TGTGCCAGCAGTGATGCGACAGGGTCGTATGAGCAGTTCTTC. This encodes CASSDATGSYEQFF.

The V and J genes are TRBV9 and TRBJ2-7; 9 bases match TRBD2. The CDR3 runs to 15 residues. Germline CDR1 and CDR2: SGDLS and YYNGEE. With 4 bases clipped from V and 6 bases from J, the junction kept 11 bases outside the gene matches. In nucleotides, the CDR3 is TGTGCCAGCAGCTATGGCGGTAGCGGGAGTGCCGAGCAGTACTTC. Translating it yields CASSYGGSGSAEQYF.

With regard to this clone: One end of the junction varies from germline; a read error may be responsible. CDR3 in amino acids: CSSSLGLAGSTDTQYF. Written as DNA, the CDR3 is TGTTCCAGCAGCCTCGGACTAGCGGGGAGCACAGATACGCAGTATTTT. The rearrangement uses TRBV7-9 and TRBJ2-3, with 12 bases matching TRBD2. Per the germline V gene, CDR1 is SEHNR and CDR2 is FQNEAQ (reference sequence). The CDR3 loop spans 16 amino acids.

In its sample, this clone was seen a few times. The chain employs TRBV19 and TRBJ2-3, with 9 bases lining up with TRBD1. Looked up from germline, CDR1 is LNHDA and CDR2 is SQIVND (reference sequence). The V and J ends lost 3 bases and 4 bases, in that order; junction bases with no gene match: 5. This CDR3 has 15 residues. CDR3 sequence reads: CASSMPRQGADTQYF. The CDR3 bases are TGTGCCAGTAGTATGCCAAGACAGGGGGCAGATACGCAGTATTTT.

This clone was observed once. The chain employs TRBV2 and TRBJ2-4, with unresolved D. CDR1 and CDR2 from the germline V gene are SNHLY and FYNNEI. V was trimmed by 6 bases and J by 1 base, leaving 13 bases between them. The CDR3 runs to 15 residues. The CDR3 coding sequence is TGTGCCAGCAGCTTACAGTGGATGGCCAAAAACATTCAGTACTTC. Translated: CASSLQWMAKNIQYF.

This clone is a singleton in its sample. The chain combines TRBV2 with TRBJ1-6; 8 bases agree with TRBD1. Looked up from germline, CDR1 is SNHLY and CDR2 is FYNNEI. This CDR3 has 15 amino acids. Trimming removed 7 bases from V and 7 bases from J; junction bases left unmatched: 9. CDR3 region: CASTVHRGGNSPLHF. The DNA for the CDR3 is TGTGCCAGCACCGTACACAGGGGGGGGAATTCACCCCTCCACTTT.

The chain carries TRBV10-3 and TRBJ2-7; perhaps TRBD1 as D (6 bases). In germline, CDR1 is ENHRY, CDR2 SYGVKD. V shed 1 base and J shed 7 bases, with 23 bases lying between them. The length of the CDR3 is 17 residues. CDR3 protein: CAISEYLRQGGSNEQYF. The DNA for the CDR3 is TGTGCCATCAGTGAGTATCTTCGACAAGGGGGTTCTAATGAGCAGTACTTC.

J is TRBJ2-7 and V is TRBV28; 12 bases match TRBD2. The CDR3 runs 19 residues. After removal of 1 base from V and 5 bases from J, the junction contained 15 bases not matched to a gene. Germline CDR1 and CDR2: MDHEN and SYDVKM. The CDR3 coding sequence is TGTGCCAGCAGTTTATCACGCCTCTCCCGACTAGCGGGAGACAACGAGCAGTACTTC. As protein: CASSLSRLSRLAGDNEQYF.

The chain joins TRBV29-1 to TRBJ2-1; 9 bases agree with TRBD2. Trimming cost V 0 bases and J 10 bases; bases outside gene matches: 7. CDR1 SQVTM and CDR2 ANQGSEA come from the germline V gene. The length of the CDR3 is 14 residues. The CDR3 spells CSVEEGGRGWEQFF. The CDR3 nucleotides are TGCAGCGTTGAAGAGGGCGGGAGGGGGTGGGAGCAGTTCTTC.

DNA for the CDR3: TGTGCCAGCAGCTGGGACAGGGGATCCGAGCAGTACTTC. This gives the protein CASSWDRGSEQYF. V gene TRBV7-2 combines with J gene TRBJ2-7, with TRBD1 matching over 10 bases. The germline V gene has CDR1 SGHTA and CDR2 FQGNSA. This CDR3 region has 13 residues. Unmatched junction bases numbered 3, after V lost 4 bases and J lost 6 bases.

The J gene is TRBJ2-5, the V gene TRBV11-2; D might be TRBD1 (6 bases). The CDR3 extends over 12 amino acids. V dropped 3 bases and J dropped 5 bases, with 7 bases sitting between them. The germline V gene encodes CDR1 SGHAT and CDR2 FQNNGV. The CDR3 reads CASSFTGETQYF. CDR3 bases: TGTGCCAGCAGCTTTACAGGGGAGACCCAGTACTTC.

This clone was observed a handful of times. The chain recombines TRBV30 with TRBJ1-2; D remains unclear. V was clipped by 4 bases and J by 8 bases, with 14 bases between them. This CDR3 region has 12 residues. The V gene's germline CDR1 is GTSNPN and CDR2 SVGIG (reference sequence). The CDR3 protein is CAWNSGMKGYTF. The CDR3 region has the DNA TGTGCCTGGAATTCGGGGATGAAGGGCTACACCTTC.

In its sample, this clone was seen a few times. The chain combines TRBV28 with TRBJ2-2, with TRBD2 matching 9 bases. CDR1 is MDHEN and CDR2 is SYDVKM in the germline V gene. This CDR3 comprises 18 residues. The trim removed 4 bases at V and 3 bases at J, leaving 12 bases unmatched. The CDR3 DNA follows: TGTGCCAGCAGTTCAACACCGGGACTAGCTAGGTACACCGGGGAGCTGTTTTTT. This encodes CASSSTPGLARYTGELFF.

This sequence joins TRBV7-8 and TRBJ2-5; 8 bases line up with TRBD1. Per the germline V gene, CDR1 is SGHVS and CDR2 is FQNEAQ. V gave up 1 base and J gave up 2 bases; unmatched junction bases: 9. This CDR3 has 17 residues. CDR3 loop: CASSLGSGTGAQETQYF. In DNA, the CDR3 is TGTGCCAGCAGCTTAGGTTCAGGGACAGGCGCTCAAGAGACCCAGTACTTC.

The CDR3 reads CAISTPADYNEQFF. For the CDR3, the DNA is TGTGCCATCAGCACCCCTGCGGACTACAATGAGCAGTTCTTC. The genes are TRBV10-3 and TRBJ2-1; no clear D. With 6 bases removed from V and 3 bases from J, the gap between germline ends came to 12 bases. Per germline, CDR1 ENHRY and CDR2 SYGVKD. This CDR3 has 14 amino acids.

This rearrangement joins TRBV11-3 to TRBJ1-1; D ambiguous. The CDR3 is made up of 13 amino acids. The V gene lost 3 bases and the J gene lost 4 bases, with 9 bases spanning the gap. CDR1 is SGHNT, CDR2 YENEEA, per germline. CDR3 DNA: TGTGCCAGCAGCTTTAGTAGAGGCACTGAAGCTTTCTTT. Translated: CASSFSRGTEAFF.

This clone was seen once. The genes are TRBV7-8 and TRBJ2-1; 12 bases align to TRBD2. This CDR3 comprises 14 residues. V lost 4 bases, J lost 8 bases, and 3 bases stayed unmatched. Germline V gives CDR1 SGHVS, CDR2 FQNEAQ. The CDR3 reads CASSWTSGKDEQFF. The CDR3 DNA follows: TGTGCCAGCAGCTGGACTAGCGGGAAGGATGAGCAGTTCTTC.

The V gene is TRBV9, the J gene TRBJ1-1; D is possibly TRBD1 (5 bases). The CDR3 has 15 residues. Between the trimmed V and J ends, which lost 3 bases and 0 bases, there was a span of 12 bases. Germline lookup yields CDR1 SGDLS and CDR2 YYNGEE. CDR3 region: CASSEQASMNTEAFF. The CDR3 DNA follows: TGTGCCAGCAGCGAACAGGCGTCCATGAACACTGAAGCTTTCTTT.

The chain recombines TRBV30 with TRBJ2-7, with 7 bases fitting TRBD1. The CDR3 covers 16 residues. In germline, CDR1 is GTSNPN, CDR2 SVGIG (reference sequence). V lost 2 bases and J lost 3; bases outside the gene matches: 13. The CDR3 DNA is TGTGCCTGGAGTTCCCCCAGGACAGGCTTTTTCTACGAGCAGTACTTC. Its translation: CAWSSPRTGFFYEQYF.

The chain links TRBV9 to TRBJ2-5; TRBD1 matches 8 bases. V was pared by 2 bases and J by 7 bases, with 22 bases of the junction left unmatched. Germline CDR1 reads SGDLS; CDR2 reads YYNGEE. The CDR3 is 19 amino acids. CDR3 in amino acids: CASSVSPGDPRRDRWTQYF. The CDR3 bases are TGTGCCAGCAGCGTCTCGCCGGGGGATCCGAGGAGGGACAGGTGGACCCAGTACTTC.

Turning to this clone: Its ends do not fully match the called genes, so a read error is possible. The chain carries TRBV7-9 and TRBJ1-1; D not certain. Germline assignment: CDR1 SEHNR and CDR2 FQNEAQ (reference sequence). CDR3 size: 14 residues. Written as DNA, the CDR3 is TGTTCCAGCAGCTTAGCCGTCTCCTTCGGTGAAGCTTTCTTT. It encodes CSSSLAVSFGEAFF.

The rearrangement joins TRBV5-4 to TRBJ1-1; D perhaps matches TRBD1 (5 bases). Germline CDR1 is SGHNT and CDR2 is YYREEE (reference sequence). This CDR3 has 14 amino acids. V was shortened by 4 bases and J by 7 bases, with 17 bases between the two germline ends. CDR3 sequence (DNA): TGTGCCAGCAGCCAGGTGGGGGGAATAGGTGAAGCTTTCTTT. Translating it yields CASSQVGGIGEAFF.

The V and J genes are TRBV19 and TRBJ1-2, with 7 positions matching TRBD1. The CDR3 is made up of 16 amino acids. Germline V gives CDR1 LNHDA, CDR2 SQIVND (reference sequence). J was trimmed by 4 bases and V by 0 bases; bases with no gene match: 8. The CDR3 region is CASSIDLGDRGYGYTF. In DNA, the CDR3 is TGTGCCAGTAGTATAGATCTCGGGGACAGAGGCTATGGCTACACCTTC.